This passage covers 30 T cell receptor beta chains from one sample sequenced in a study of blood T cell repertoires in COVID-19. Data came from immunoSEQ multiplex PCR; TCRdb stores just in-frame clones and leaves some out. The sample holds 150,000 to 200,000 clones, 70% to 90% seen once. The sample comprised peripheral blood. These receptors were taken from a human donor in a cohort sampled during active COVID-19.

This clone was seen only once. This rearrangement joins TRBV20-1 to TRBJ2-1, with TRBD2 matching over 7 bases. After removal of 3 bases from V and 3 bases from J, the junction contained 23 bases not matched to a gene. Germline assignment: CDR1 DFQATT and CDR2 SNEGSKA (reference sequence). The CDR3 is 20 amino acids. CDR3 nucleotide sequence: TGCAGTGCTAGTAGGGACGTTAGCGGTCCCGGGGGGTTCGGCTACAATGAGCAGTTCTTC. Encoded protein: CSASRDVSGPGGFGYNEQFF.

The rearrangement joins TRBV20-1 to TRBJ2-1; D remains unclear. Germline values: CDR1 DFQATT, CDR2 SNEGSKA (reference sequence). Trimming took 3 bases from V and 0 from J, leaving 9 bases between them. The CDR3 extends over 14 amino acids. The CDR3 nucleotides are TGCAGTGCTAGTCCCCCTAACTCCTACAATGAGCAGTTCTTC. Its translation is CSASPPNSYNEQFF.

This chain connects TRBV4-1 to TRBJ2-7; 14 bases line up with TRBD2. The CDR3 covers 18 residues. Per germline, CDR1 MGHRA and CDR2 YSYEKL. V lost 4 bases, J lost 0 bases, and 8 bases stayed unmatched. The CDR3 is CASSPGLAGGTSSYEQYF. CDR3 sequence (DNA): TGCGCCAGCAGCCCAGGACTAGCGGGAGGTACAAGCTCCTACGAGCAGTACTTC.

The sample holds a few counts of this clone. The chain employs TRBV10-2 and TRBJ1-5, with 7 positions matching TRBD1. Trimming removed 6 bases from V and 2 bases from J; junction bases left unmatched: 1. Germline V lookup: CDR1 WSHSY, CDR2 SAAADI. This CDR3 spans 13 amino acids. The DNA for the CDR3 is TGCGCCAGCAGCACAGGGGGCAATCAGCCCCAGCATTTT. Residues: CASSTGGNQPQHF.

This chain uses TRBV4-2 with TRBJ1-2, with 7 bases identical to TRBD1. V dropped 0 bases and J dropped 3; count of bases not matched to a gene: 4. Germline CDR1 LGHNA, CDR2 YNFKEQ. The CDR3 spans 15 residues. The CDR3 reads CASSQDGDSYYGYTF. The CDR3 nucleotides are TGTGCCAGCAGCCAAGATGGGGACAGCTACTATGGCTACACCTTC.

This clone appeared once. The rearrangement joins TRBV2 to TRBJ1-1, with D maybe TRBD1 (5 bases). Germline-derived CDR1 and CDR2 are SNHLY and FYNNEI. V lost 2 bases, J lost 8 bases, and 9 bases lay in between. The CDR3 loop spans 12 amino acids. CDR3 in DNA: TGTGCCAGCAGTGAACAGGGATACGAAGCTTTCTTT. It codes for CASSEQGYEAFF.

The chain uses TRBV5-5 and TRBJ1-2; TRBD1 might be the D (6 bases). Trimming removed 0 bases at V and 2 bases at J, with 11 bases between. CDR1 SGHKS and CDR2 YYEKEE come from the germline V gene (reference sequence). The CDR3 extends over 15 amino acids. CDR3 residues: CASSLGTALNYGYTF. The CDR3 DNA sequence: TGTGCCAGCAGCTTGGGGACAGCGCTGAACTATGGCTACACCTTC.

CDR3 amino acids: CASSGRGNNYGYTF. The DNA of the CDR3 is TGTGCCAGCAGCGGCAGGGGGAATAACTATGGCTACACCTTC. The V gene is TRBV25-1, the J gene TRBJ1-2, with 7 bases identical to TRBD1. The germline V gene encodes CDR1 MGHDK and CDR2 SYGVNS. The CDR3 has 14 residues. The V segment lost 6 bases and the J segment 1 base; nucleotides outside the gene matches: 5.

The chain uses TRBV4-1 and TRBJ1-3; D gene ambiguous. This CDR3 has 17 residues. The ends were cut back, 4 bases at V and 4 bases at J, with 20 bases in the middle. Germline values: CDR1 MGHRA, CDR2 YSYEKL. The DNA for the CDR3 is TGCGCCAGCAGCCGATATAGAGGGAGTGCAGAGGGAAACACCATATATTTT. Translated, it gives CASSRYRGSAEGNTIYF.

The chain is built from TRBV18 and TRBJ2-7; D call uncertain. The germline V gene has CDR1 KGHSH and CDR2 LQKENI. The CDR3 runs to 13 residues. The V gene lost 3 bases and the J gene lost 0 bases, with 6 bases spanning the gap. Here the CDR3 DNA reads TGTGCCAGCTCACCCTCAGTCTCCTACGAGCAGTACTTC. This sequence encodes CASSPSVSYEQYF.

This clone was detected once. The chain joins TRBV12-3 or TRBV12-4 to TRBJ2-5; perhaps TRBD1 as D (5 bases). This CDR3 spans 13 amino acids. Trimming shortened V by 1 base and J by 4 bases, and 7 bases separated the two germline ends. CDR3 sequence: CASSLGGSETQYF. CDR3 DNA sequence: TGTGCCAGCAGTTTAGGGGGCTCAGAGACCCAGTACTTC.

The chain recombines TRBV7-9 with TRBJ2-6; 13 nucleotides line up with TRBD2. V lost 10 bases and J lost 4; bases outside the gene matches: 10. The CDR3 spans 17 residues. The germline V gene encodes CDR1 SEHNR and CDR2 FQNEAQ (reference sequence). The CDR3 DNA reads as TGTGCCACCCGACTAGCGGGAGGTCCCTCGGGGGCCAACGTCCTGACTTTC. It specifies CATRLAGGPSGANVLTF.

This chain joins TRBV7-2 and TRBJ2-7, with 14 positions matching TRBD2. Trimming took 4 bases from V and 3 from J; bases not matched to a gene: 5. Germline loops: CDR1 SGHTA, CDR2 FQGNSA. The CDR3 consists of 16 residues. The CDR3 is CASSSYGLAGGYEQYF. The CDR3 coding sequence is TGTGCCAGCAGCTCGTACGGACTAGCGGGGGGCTACGAGCAGTACTTC.

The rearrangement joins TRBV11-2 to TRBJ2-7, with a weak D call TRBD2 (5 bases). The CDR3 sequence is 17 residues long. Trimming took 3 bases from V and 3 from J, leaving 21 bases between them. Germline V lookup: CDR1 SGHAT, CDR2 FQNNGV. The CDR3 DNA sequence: TGTGCCAGCAGCTTTCCTCCGGACGGGGAAGTAGACTACGAGCAGTACTTC. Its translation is CASSFPPDGEVDYEQYF. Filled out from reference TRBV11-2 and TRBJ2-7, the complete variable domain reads EAGVAQSPRYKIIEKRQSVAFWCNPISGHATLYWYQQILGQGPKLLIQFQNNGVVDDSQLPKDRFSAERLKGVDSTLKIQPAKLEDSAVYLCASSFPPDGEVDYEQYFGPGTRLTVT.

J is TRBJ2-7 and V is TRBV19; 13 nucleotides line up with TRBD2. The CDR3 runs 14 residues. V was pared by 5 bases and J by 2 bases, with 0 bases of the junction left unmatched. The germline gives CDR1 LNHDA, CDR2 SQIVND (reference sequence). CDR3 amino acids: CASSGLAGAYEQYF. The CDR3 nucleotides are TGTGCCAGTAGTGGACTAGCGGGGGCCTACGAGCAGTACTTC.

The CDR3 nucleotides are TGTGCCAGTAGTCTTACCAGCAGCGCAGAGACCCAGTACTTC. Protein product: CASSLTSSAETQYF. This rearrangement joins TRBV19 to TRBJ2-5; no firm D call. The germline CDR1 and CDR2 sequences are LNHDA and SQIVND (reference sequence). The V gene lost 5 bases and the J gene lost 4 bases, with 14 bases spanning the gap. The CDR3 runs 14 residues.

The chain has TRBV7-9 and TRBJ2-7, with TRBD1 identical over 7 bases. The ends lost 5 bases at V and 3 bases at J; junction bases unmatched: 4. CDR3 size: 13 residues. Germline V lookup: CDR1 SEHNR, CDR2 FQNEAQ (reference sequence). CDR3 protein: CASSLTGRYEQYF. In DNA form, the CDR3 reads TGTGCCAGCAGCCTGACAGGGCGCTACGAGCAGTACTTC.

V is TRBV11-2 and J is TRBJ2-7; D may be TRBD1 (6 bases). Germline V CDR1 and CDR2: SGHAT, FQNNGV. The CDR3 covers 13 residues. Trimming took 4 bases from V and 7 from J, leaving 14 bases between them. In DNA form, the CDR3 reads TGTGCCAGCAGCTACCTGGGGGCAGGGGAGCAGTACTTC. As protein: CASSYLGAGEQYF.

CDR3 nucleotide sequence: TGTGCCAGTACCTTAAATGGACAGGGATTCGGGGATACGCAGTATTTT. Protein product: CASTLNGQGFGDTQYF. The rearrangement uses TRBV19 and TRBJ2-3; TRBD1 matches 8 bases. The V segment lost 7 bases and the J segment 6 bases; nucleotides outside the gene matches: 15. Germline V gene data show CDR1 as LNHDA and CDR2 as SQIVND (reference sequence). The CDR3 contains 16 residues.

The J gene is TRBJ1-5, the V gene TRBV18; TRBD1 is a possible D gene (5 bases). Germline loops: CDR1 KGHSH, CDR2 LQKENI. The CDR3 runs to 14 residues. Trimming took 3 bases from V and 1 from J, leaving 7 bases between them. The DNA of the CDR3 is TGTGCCAGCTCACCCCGACAGAGCAATCAGCCCCAGCATTTT. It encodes CASSPRQSNQPQHF.

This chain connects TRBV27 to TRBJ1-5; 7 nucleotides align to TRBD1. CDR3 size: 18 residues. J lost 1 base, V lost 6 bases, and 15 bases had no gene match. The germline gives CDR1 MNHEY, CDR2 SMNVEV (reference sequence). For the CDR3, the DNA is TGTGCCAGCAGACCATTGGCAGGGGGTCCCTTAAGCAATCAGCCCCAGCATTTT. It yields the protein CASRPLAGGPLSNQPQHF.

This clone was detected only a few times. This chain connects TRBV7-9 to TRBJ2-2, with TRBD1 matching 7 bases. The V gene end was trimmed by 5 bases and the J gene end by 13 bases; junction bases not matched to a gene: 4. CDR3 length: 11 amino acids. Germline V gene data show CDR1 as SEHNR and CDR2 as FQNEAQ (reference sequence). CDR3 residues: CASSPDRMLFF. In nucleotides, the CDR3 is TGTGCCAGCAGCCCGGACAGGATGCTGTTTTTT.

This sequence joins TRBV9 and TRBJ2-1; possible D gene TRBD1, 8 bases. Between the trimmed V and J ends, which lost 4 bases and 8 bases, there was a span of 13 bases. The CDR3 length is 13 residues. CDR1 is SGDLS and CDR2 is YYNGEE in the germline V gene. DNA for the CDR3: TGTGCCAGCAGCACACAGGGGGGGCATGAGCAGTTCTTC. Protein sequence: CASSTQGGHEQFF.

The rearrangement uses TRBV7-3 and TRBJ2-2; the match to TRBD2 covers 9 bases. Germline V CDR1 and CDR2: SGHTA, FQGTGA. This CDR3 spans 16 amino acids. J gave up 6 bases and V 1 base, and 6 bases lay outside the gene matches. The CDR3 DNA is TGTGCCAGCAGCTTAATGGCGGGAGGGCCGTCCGGGGAGCTGTTTTTT. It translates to CASSLMAGGPSGELFF.

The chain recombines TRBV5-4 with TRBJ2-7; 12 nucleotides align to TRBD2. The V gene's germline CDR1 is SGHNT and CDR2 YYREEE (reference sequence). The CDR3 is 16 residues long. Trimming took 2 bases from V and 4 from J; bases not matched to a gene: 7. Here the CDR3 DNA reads TGTGCCAGCAGCTTTCCGACTAGCGGGGGTTTTTACGAGCAGTACTTC. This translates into CASSFPTSGGFYEQYF.

The CDR3 region has the DNA TGTGCCAGCAGCGAGGGGGCCCTTGGTGGCTACACCTTC. This encodes CASSEGALGGYTF. This chain connects TRBV9 to TRBJ1-2; 7 nucleotides align to TRBD1. CDR1 and CDR2 from the germline V gene are SGDLS and YYNGEE. J lost 7 bases, V lost 3 bases, and 6 bases had no gene match. This CDR3 has 13 residues.

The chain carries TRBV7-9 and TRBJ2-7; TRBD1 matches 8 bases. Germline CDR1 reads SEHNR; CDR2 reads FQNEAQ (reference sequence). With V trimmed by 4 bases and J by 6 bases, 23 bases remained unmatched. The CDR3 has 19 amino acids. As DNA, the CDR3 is TGTGCCAGCAGCTCAAACCGCCGAAGTGGGGACAGGCTGGGGCTCGAGCAGTACTTC. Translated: CASSSNRRSGDRLGLEQYF.

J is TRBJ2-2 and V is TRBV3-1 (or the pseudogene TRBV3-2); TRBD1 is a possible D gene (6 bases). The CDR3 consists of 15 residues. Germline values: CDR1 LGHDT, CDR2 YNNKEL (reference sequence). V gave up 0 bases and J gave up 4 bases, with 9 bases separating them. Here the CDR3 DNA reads TGTGCCAGCAGCCAAGATACCAGGGGCACCGGGGAGCTGTTTTTT. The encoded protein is CASSQDTRGTGELFF.

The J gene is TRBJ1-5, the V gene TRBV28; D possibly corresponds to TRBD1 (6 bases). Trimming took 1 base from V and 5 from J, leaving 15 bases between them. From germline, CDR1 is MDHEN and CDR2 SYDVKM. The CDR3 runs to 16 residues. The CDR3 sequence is CASSLYRVEIDQPQHF. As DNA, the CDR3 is TGTGCCAGCAGTTTATACAGGGTAGAAATTGATCAGCCCCAGCATTTT.

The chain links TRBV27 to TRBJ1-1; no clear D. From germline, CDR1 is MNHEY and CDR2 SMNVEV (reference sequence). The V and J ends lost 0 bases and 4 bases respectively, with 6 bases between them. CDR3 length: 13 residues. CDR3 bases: TGTGCCAGCAGTTTATCGAGAGGCACTGAAGCTTTCTTT. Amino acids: CASSLSRGTEAFF.